The present entry profiles one TCR beta chain with its context. Antigen: not known. No conserved phenylalanine or tryptophan ends this CDR3, so it is likely a read error. This entry is derived from a study of Graves' ophthalmopathy and Graves' hyperthyroidism. Study results and limitations: Cross-validated, the 13-signature model showed 87.88%/81.08% sensitivity/specificity, and 80%/75% in the test set. Blood also contained most of the expanded thyroid clonotypes above 0.001 frequency.

Scientists amplified the TCR beta CDR3 regions from RNA transcripts. HTBI primers served in a first-round RT-PCR, which a second-round multiplex PCR followed. TCRdb reprocessed the multiplex PCR reads with MiXCR, giving one entry per CDR3 protein. The sample has about 380,000 distinct CDR3 sequences, less than 20% seen once. Trimming cost V 11 bases and J 5 bases, with 28 bases left between them. Germline assignment: CDR1 MNHNS and CDR2 SASEGT. The CDR3 covers 16 residues. Sequenced sample: peripheral blood. The genes are TRBV6-1 and TRBJ2-7; possibly TRBD2 for D (5 bases). The receptor was derived from a woman aged 18 to 35 with stable Graves' hyperthyroidism. The CDR3 spells CAARSGSGSSPDEQYY. The CDR3 DNA reads as TGTGCCGCACGATCGGGGAGCGGCTCGTCGCCGGACGAGCAGTACTAC.